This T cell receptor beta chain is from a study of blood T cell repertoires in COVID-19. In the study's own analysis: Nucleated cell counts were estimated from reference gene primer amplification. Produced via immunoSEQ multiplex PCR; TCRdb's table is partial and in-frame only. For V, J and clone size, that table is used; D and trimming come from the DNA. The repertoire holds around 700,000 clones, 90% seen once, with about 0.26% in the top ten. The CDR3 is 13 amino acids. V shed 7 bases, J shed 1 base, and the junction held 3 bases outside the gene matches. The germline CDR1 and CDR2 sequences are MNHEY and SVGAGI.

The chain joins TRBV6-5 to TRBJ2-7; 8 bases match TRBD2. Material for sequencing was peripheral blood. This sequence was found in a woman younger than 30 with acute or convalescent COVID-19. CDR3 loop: CASIGGVSYEQYF. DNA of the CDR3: TGTGCCAGCATCGGGGGGGTTTCCTACGAGCAGTACTTC.